This T cell receptor beta chain was captured by sequencing in a study of blood T cell repertoires in COVID-19. In the study overall: T cells, B-cell-depleted T cells, or PBMCs supplied cDNA or gDNA.

The method was immunoSEQ multiplex PCR; TCRdb's version includes in-frame clones alone and lacks a portion of them. The table lists 250,000 to 300,000 clones, 88% of them singletons. The Seattle patients joined while their infection was active and were tracked longitudinally afterward. The germline V gene encodes CDR1 SNHLY and CDR2 FYNNEI. This CDR3 has 16 amino acids. J gave up 1 base and V 5 bases, and 7 bases lay outside the gene matches. The clonotype comes from a woman aged 25-40 years with COVID-19, enrolled during active disease. The V gene is TRBV2, the J gene TRBJ2-3, with 9 bases identical to TRBD2. What was sequenced was peripheral blood. This chain's CDR3 is CASSFAGGRGTDTQYF. The CDR3 DNA follows: TGTGCCAGCAGTTTCGCGGGGGGGCGCGGCACAGATACGCAGTATTTT.